Below, 2 T cell receptor beta chains from the same sample are listed, as sequenced in a study of blood T cell repertoires in COVID-19. Repertoires were generated with immunoSEQ multiplex PCR, while TCRdb's copy carries only in-frame clones and drops some. The data contain about 130,000 clones, more than 70% of them singletons. Source material: peripheral blood. These receptors all stem from a man aged 65-85 years with acute or convalescent COVID-19.

The chain employs TRBV4-1 and TRBJ1-5; weak D call: TRBD1 (5 bases). Trimming took 4 bases from V and 4 from J, leaving 11 bases between them. CDR3 length: 14 amino acids. Germline V gene data show CDR1 as MGHRA and CDR2 as YSYEKL. The CDR3 reads CASSLYQGNQPQHF. The CDR3 DNA reads TGCGCCAGCAGCCTTTATCAGGGAAATCAGCCCCAGCATTTT.

The chain uses TRBV19 and TRBJ1-1; D unresolved. The CDR3 sequence is 16 residues long. Trimming took 1 base from V and 0 from J, leaving 12 bases between them. Germline V CDR1 and CDR2: LNHDA, SQIVND (reference sequence). CDR3 sequence (DNA): TGTGCCAGTAGTATAGCGGGGTTTTTGATGAACACTGAAGCTTTCTTT. It encodes CASSIAGFLMNTEAFF.